The 15 T cell receptor beta chains presented below share a single source sample, sequenced in a study of Graves' ophthalmopathy and Graves' hyperthyroidism. Researchers took RNA transcripts and amplified TCR beta CDR3 regions from them. After a first-round RT-PCR with HTBI primers, a second-round multiplex PCR was run. TCRdb processed the multiplex PCR reads anew with MiXCR; each CDR3 protein has one entry. The sample shows 620,000 or so distinct CDR3 sequences, 22% of them seen only once. Sequenced: peripheral blood. Receptor source: a woman under 30 with stable Graves' hyperthyroidism. Some clones in this sample may be carry-over from other donors' samples.

V is TRBV15 and J is TRBJ1-2; 9 nucleotides match TRBD1. The CDR3 runs 15 residues. CDR1 is LNHNV and CDR2 is YYDKDF in the germline V gene (reference sequence). V shed 3 bases, J shed 6 bases, and the junction held 8 bases outside the gene matches. The DNA for the CDR3 is TGTGCCACCAGCAGCCACCCAGGGACAGGGAATGGCTACACCTTC. It specifies CATSSHPGTGNGYTF.

This clonotype appeared a few times. V and J are TRBV5-1 and TRBJ2-2, with D hard to call. Trimming cost V 7 bases and J 2 bases, with 12 bases left between them. This CDR3 is 14 amino acids long. Germline CDR1 SGHRS, CDR2 YFSETQ. The CDR3 protein is CASQRADNTGELFF. The CDR3 region has the DNA TGCGCCAGCCAAAGAGCAGATAACACCGGGGAGCTGTTTTTT.

V and J are TRBV5-1 and TRBJ1-1; D unclear. Between the trimmed V and J ends, which lost 5 bases and 12 bases, there was a span of 23 bases. Germline CDR1 reads SGHRS; CDR2 reads YFSETQ. This CDR3 has 14 residues. CDR3 nucleotides: TGCGCCAGCAGAAACCCCTCCGGGGAATCGCTGCCTTTCTTT. It codes for CASRNPSGESLPFF. Variable domain in full (rest from reference TRBV5-1 and TRBJ1-1): KAGVTQTPRYLIKTRGQQVTLSCSPISGHRSVSWYQQTPGQGLQFLFEYFSETQRNKGNFPGRFSGRQFSNSRSEMNVSTLELGDSALYLCASRNPSGESLPFFGQGTRLTVV.

This clonotype was picked up many times. J is TRBJ1-2 and V is TRBV2, with D unclear. The ends were cut back, 6 bases at V and 1 base at J, with 9 bases in the middle. Germline CDR1 reads SNHLY; CDR2 reads FYNNEI. The CDR3 runs 13 residues. The CDR3 loop is CASSNDINYGYTF. DNA of the CDR3: TGTGCCAGCAGCAACGACATTAACTATGGCTACACCTTC.

On this clonotype: A much bigger clone sits one base away, suggesting this may be a read error. Here the CDR3 omits its conserved ending phenylalanine or tryptophan, so a read error is the likely source. V and J are TRBV20-1 and TRBJ2-5; D may be TRBD2 (6 bases). Looked up from germline, CDR1 is DFQATT and CDR2 is SNEGSKA (reference sequence). V lost 3 bases and J 4 bases, leaving 12 bases between the germline ends. This CDR3 region has 13 residues. The CDR3 is CSASGQGGETQYS. The CDR3 DNA is TGCAGTGCTAGCGGGCAGGGAGGAGAGACCCAGTACTCC.

At least ten counts were recorded for this clonotype. This chain joins TRBV29-1 and TRBJ2-4, with 8 bases that match TRBD1. CDR1 SQVTM and CDR2 ANQGSEA come from the germline V gene. This CDR3 has 14 residues. Germline trimming cut 6 bases from V and 2 bases from J; bases unmatched to any gene: 6. The CDR3 spells CSVDDRGTKNIQYF. The CDR3 DNA reads TGCAGCGTCGACGACAGGGGCACCAAAAACATTCAGTACTTC.

This clonotype was counted between two and nine times. The chain couples TRBV28 to TRBJ1-6, with 10 bases lining up with TRBD1. Germline V lookup: CDR1 MDHEN, CDR2 SYDVKM. V lost 4 bases and J lost 8; bases outside the gene matches: 2. The CDR3 consists of 14 residues. CDR3: CASSSGQGDSPLHF. CDR3 coding DNA: TGTGCCAGCAGTTCAGGACAGGGGGATTCACCCCTCCACTTT.

Turning to this clonotype: A read error is possible here, since a much larger clone lies one base away. The V and J genes are TRBV11-2 and TRBJ2-7, with D unclear. Germline CDR1 reads SGHAT; CDR2 reads FQNNGV. There are 12 residues in the CDR3. Here the CDR3 reads CASRPFSYEQCF. CDR3 nucleotides: TGTGCCAGCCGCCCGTTTTCCTACGAGCAGTGCTTC.

The chain uses TRBV11-2 and TRBJ2-2; 12 bases are shared with TRBD2. J lost 5 bases, V lost 5 bases, and 6 bases had no gene match. The CDR3 totals 16 residues. Germline V gives CDR1 SGHAT, CDR2 FQNNGV. This CDR3 is CASSRRTSGITGELFF. The CDR3 bases are TGTGCCAGCAGCAGACGGACTAGCGGGATAACCGGGGAGCTGTTTTTT.

The CDR3 sequence is CSARDLAGQETQYF. The CDR3 nucleotides read TGCAGTGCTAGAGATCTAGCGGGGCAAGAGACCCAGTACTTC. This sequence joins TRBV20-1 and TRBJ2-5; 9 nucleotides line up with TRBD2. This CDR3 contains 14 residues. Losses at the gene ends were 0 bases for V and 2 bases for J; bases not matched to a gene: 1. CDR1 is DFQATT, CDR2 SNEGSKA, per germline (reference sequence).

This clonotype was counted at least ten times. The chain couples TRBV28 to TRBJ2-7, with 8 bases that match TRBD2. CDR1 is MDHEN, CDR2 SYDVKM, per germline. Trimming at V came to 5 bases and at J to 2 bases, leaving 5 bases not matched to a gene. The CDR3 has 14 residues. Here the CDR3 reads CASSIAGFPYEQYF. The CDR3, as DNA: TGTGCCAGCAGTATAGCGGGGTTCCCCTACGAGCAGTACTTC.

This clonotype showed up many times. The rearrangement links TRBV12-3 or TRBV12-4 to TRBJ2-7, with 7 nucleotides matching TRBD1. This CDR3 has 16 residues. V trimming: 5 bases; J trimming: 2 bases; junction bases outside the gene matches: 12. CDR3 DNA: TGTGCCAGCAGTCAACTAGGTCGGGACAGAACCTACGAGCAGTACTTC. The encoded protein is CASSQLGRDRTYEQYF.

With respect to this clonotype: A much bigger clone sits one base away, suggesting this may be a read error. The chain links TRBV2 to TRBJ2-7; 9 nucleotides agree with TRBD2. This CDR3 has 14 amino acids. CDR1 SNHLY and CDR2 FYNNEI come from the germline V gene. CDR3 sequence reads: CVSSASSGTYEQYF. In DNA form, the CDR3 reads TGTGTCAGCAGTGCGTCTAGCGGGACCTACGAGCAGTACTTC.

The rearrangement links TRBV12-3 or TRBV12-4 to TRBJ1-1; D remains unclear. V lost 8 bases to trimming and J lost 0 bases, with 10 bases between them. The CDR3 runs 13 residues. The CDR3: CASVDAMNTEAFF. The CDR3 DNA sequence: TGTGCCAGCGTTGACGCCATGAACACTGAAGCTTTCTTT.

This clonotype was detected ten times or more. The chain joins TRBV7-2 to TRBJ1-2, with D unclear. Germline assignment: CDR1 SGHTA and CDR2 FQGNSA. V dropped 2 bases and J dropped 4 bases, with 8 bases sitting between them. There are 13 residues in the CDR3. The CDR3 DNA is TGTGCCAGCAGCTTAAGATCTGTCTATGGCTACACCTTC. Residues: CASSLRSVYGYTF.